This T cell receptor (beta chain) was found in a study of blood T cells in healthy people across ages. Findings and limits, study-wide: Without sorted subsets, naive and antigen-experienced compartments could not be conclusively compared. When set beside aged donors, long-lived donors presented more naive CD4+ cells and higher diversity.

The extraction recovered at least 6 micrograms of total RNA per sample. A J-beta primer mix and a sample-barcoded 5' primer were used in a second PCR of roughly 6 to 12 cycles. A template-switch adaptor that had 12 random nucleotides put a tag on each cDNA molecule. A single record per CDR3 protein comes from TCRdb applying MiXCR to the 5' RACE reads. The table includes about 1 million distinct CDR3 sequences, around 43% detected once. Comments on this clonotype: Its cognate antigen is unknown.

This CDR3 region has 17 residues. CDR1 is LGHDT, CDR2 YNNKEL, per germline (reference sequence). V lost 2 bases and J lost 8, with 22 bases in between. The chain links TRBV3-1 to TRBJ2-1; D not certain. Sequenced sample: blood. The clonotype originates from a woman aged 55-75 years in good health. CDR3 bases: TGTGCCAGCAGCCAAATTGGGGTGATGGGGTCGGTGGATGAGCAGTTCTTC. The encoded protein is CASSQIGVMGSVDEQFF.